A selection of T cell receptor beta chains follows, all from one sample in a study of cytomegalovirus exposure and HLA in healthy donors. The method was immunoSEQ multiplex PCR; TCRdb's version includes in-frame clones alone and lacks a portion of them. The sample lists about 66,000 clones; approximately 96% were seen once. The sequencing input was PBMCs. These receptors were obtained from a man younger than 35 in good health and CMV-seronegative. The conserved cysteine and the conserved F or W are not part of the CDR3 here. The D gene is left open where the match is weak. The size of a clone is reported for some rows only, either as once, few or many, or as a class for expanded clones.

v_call: TRBV5-6; d_call: NA; clone_size: NA; cdr3_length: 12; j_call: TRBJ1-1; cdr3_aa: ASSPYRVGTEAF
v_call: TRBV6-1; d_call: NA; clone_size: NA; cdr3_length: 12; j_call: TRBJ1-1; cdr3_aa: ASSEAWGNTEAF
v_call: TRBV18; d_call: NA; clone_size: NA; cdr3_length: 11; j_call: TRBJ1-4; cdr3_aa: ASSPQNNEKLF
v_call: TRBV7-9; d_call: NA; clone_size: NA; cdr3_length: 9; j_call: TRBJ2-7; cdr3_aa: ASSTTYEQY
v_call: TRBV19; d_call: TRBD2; clone_size: NA; cdr3_length: 14; j_call: TRBJ2-3; cdr3_aa: ASNQGGGGGTDTQY
v_call: TRBV6-4; d_call: TRBD2; clone_size: NA; cdr3_length: 13; j_call: TRBJ2-3; cdr3_aa: ASRERESFVDTQY
v_call: TRBV7-9; d_call: TRBD1; clone_size: NA; cdr3_length: 14; j_call: TRBJ1-2; cdr3_aa: ASSLGDRERNYGYT
v_call: TRBV7-9; d_call: TRBD1; clone_size: NA; cdr3_length: 13; j_call: TRBJ1-2; cdr3_aa: ASSLGPGQEYGYT
v_call: TRBV27; d_call: TRBD1; clone_size: NA; cdr3_length: 13; j_call: TRBJ2-5; cdr3_aa: ASSPDRAKRETQY
v_call: TRBV11-2; d_call: NA; clone_size: NA; cdr3_length: 12; j_call: TRBJ1-5; cdr3_aa: ASSLGGPLTPQH
v_call: TRBV28; d_call: TRBD1; clone_size: NA; cdr3_length: 12; j_call: TRBJ1-3; cdr3_aa: ASTTGGSGNTIY
v_call: TRBV7-5; d_call: NA; clone_size: NA; cdr3_length: 14; j_call: TRBJ2-7; cdr3_aa: ARSPVLTGGRYEQY
v_call: TRBV6-4; d_call: TRBD2; clone_size: NA; cdr3_length: 13; j_call: TRBJ2-1; cdr3_aa: ASSDEAGGRSEQF
v_call: TRBV28; d_call: NA; clone_size: NA; cdr3_length: 14; j_call: TRBJ1-5; cdr3_aa: ASSLLTGGRGQPQH
v_call: TRBV27; d_call: NA; clone_size: NA; cdr3_length: 15; j_call: TRBJ2-1; cdr3_aa: ASSLLPPTNSYNEQF
v_call: TRBV10-2; d_call: TRBD2; clone_size: NA; cdr3_length: 14; j_call: TRBJ2-3; cdr3_aa: ASSDHSGRAGDTQY
v_call: TRBV5-5; d_call: NA; clone_size: NA; cdr3_length: 12; j_call: TRBJ1-1; cdr3_aa: ASSLGTANTEAF
v_call: TRBV15; d_call: NA; clone_size: NA; cdr3_length: 10; j_call: TRBJ1-6; cdr3_aa: ATSRVNSPLH
v_call: TRBV7-9; d_call: TRBD2; clone_size: NA; cdr3_length: 12; j_call: TRBJ2-3; cdr3_aa: ASSLLAGAPTQY
v_call: TRBV5-1; d_call: NA; clone_size: NA; cdr3_length: 13; j_call: TRBJ2-3; cdr3_aa: ASNPGYISTDTQY
v_call: TRBV11-2; d_call: TRBD2; clone_size: NA; cdr3_length: 16; j_call: TRBJ2-1; cdr3_aa: ASSLGLAVKSSYNEQF
v_call: TRBV15; d_call: TRBD1; clone_size: NA; cdr3_length: 13; j_call: TRBJ1-1; cdr3_aa: ATSREDRADREAF
v_call: TRBV28; d_call: TRBD1; clone_size: NA; cdr3_length: 13; j_call: TRBJ2-5; cdr3_aa: ASSTRDRGLETQY
v_call: TRBV30; d_call: NA; clone_size: NA; cdr3_length: 10; j_call: NA; cdr3_aa: AWSVRFYEQY
v_call: TRBV5-4; d_call: NA; clone_size: NA; cdr3_length: 15; j_call: TRBJ2-2; cdr3_aa: ASSSTDIFVNTGELF
v_call: TRBV4-3; d_call: NA; clone_size: NA; cdr3_length: 12; j_call: TRBJ1-4; cdr3_aa: ASSRTAQNEKLF
v_call: TRBV19; d_call: TRBD1; clone_size: NA; cdr3_length: 12; j_call: TRBJ2-7; cdr3_aa: ASSIGLRTGGQY
v_call: TRBV30; d_call: NA; clone_size: NA; cdr3_length: 13; j_call: TRBJ2-5; cdr3_aa: AWAPDTSYQETQY
v_call: TRBV23-1; d_call: NA; clone_size: NA; cdr3_length: 13; j_call: TRBJ1-1; cdr3_aa: ASSQSVQQNTEAF
v_call: TRBV28; d_call: NA; clone_size: NA; cdr3_length: 13; j_call: TRBJ2-7; cdr3_aa: ASSFGWERSYEQY
v_call: TRBV5-6; d_call: TRBD1; clone_size: NA; cdr3_length: 13; j_call: TRBJ1-3; cdr3_aa: ASSLIGTGPDTIY
v_call: TRBV5-1; d_call: TRBD1; clone_size: NA; cdr3_length: 12; j_call: TRBJ1-1; cdr3_aa: ASSLGGGLTEAF
v_call: TRBV5-6; d_call: NA; clone_size: NA; cdr3_length: 13; j_call: TRBJ2-3; cdr3_aa: ASSLRVADTDTQY
v_call: TRBV6-1; d_call: TRBD1; clone_size: NA; cdr3_length: 12; j_call: TRBJ1-2; cdr3_aa: ASRLQGEGGGYT
v_call: TRBV7-2; d_call: TRBD2; clone_size: NA; cdr3_length: 12; j_call: TRBJ2-7; cdr3_aa: ASSPAGGPYEQY
v_call: TRBV30; d_call: NA; clone_size: NA; cdr3_length: 12; j_call: TRBJ1-3; cdr3_aa: AWTQGLSGNTIY
v_call: TRBV5-1; d_call: NA; clone_size: NA; cdr3_length: 11; j_call: TRBJ2-1; cdr3_aa: ASSPRGWNEQF
v_call: TRBV4-3; d_call: TRBD2; clone_size: NA; cdr3_length: 14; j_call: TRBJ2-7; cdr3_aa: ASSQGGAGLSYEQY
v_call: TRBV25-1; d_call: TRBD1; clone_size: NA; cdr3_length: 11; j_call: TRBJ2-1; cdr3_aa: AGGTGGYREQF
v_call: TRBV30; d_call: NA; clone_size: once; cdr3_length: 10; j_call: TRBJ2-1; cdr3_aa: AWGTSNNEQF
v_call: TRBV19; d_call: TRBD1; clone_size: NA; cdr3_length: 10; j_call: TRBJ2-7; cdr3_aa: ATRGQPGEQY
v_call: TRBV19; d_call: TRBD1; clone_size: NA; cdr3_length: 15; j_call: TRBJ2-7; cdr3_aa: ATQPSPGDRGYYEQY
v_call: TRBV27; d_call: NA; clone_size: NA; cdr3_length: 11; j_call: TRBJ2-7; cdr3_aa: ASSSIASYEQY
v_call: TRBV11-2; d_call: NA; clone_size: NA; cdr3_length: 13; j_call: TRBJ2-5; cdr3_aa: ASSREAAPRETQY
v_call: TRBV7-9; d_call: NA; clone_size: NA; cdr3_length: 13; j_call: TRBJ2-2; cdr3_aa: ASSPRGTYTGELF
v_call: TRBV28; d_call: NA; clone_size: NA; cdr3_length: 12; j_call: TRBJ1-2; cdr3_aa: ASSLIGVNYGYT
v_call: TRBV9; d_call: TRBD1; clone_size: NA; cdr3_length: 14; j_call: TRBJ2-2; cdr3_aa: ASSVPTGGHTGELF
v_call: TRBV14; d_call: NA; clone_size: NA; cdr3_length: 13; j_call: TRBJ2-1; cdr3_aa: ASSQQGPLWNEQF
v_call: TRBV28; d_call: NA; clone_size: NA; cdr3_length: 13; j_call: TRBJ2-5; cdr3_aa: ASGFGGGRLETQY
v_call: TRBV5-1; d_call: TRBD1; clone_size: NA; cdr3_length: 12; j_call: TRBJ2-5; cdr3_aa: ASSPGQVGETQY
v_call: TRBV27; d_call: NA; clone_size: NA; cdr3_length: 11; j_call: TRBJ2-7; cdr3_aa: ASRPTVSYEQY
v_call: TRBV2; d_call: NA; clone_size: once; cdr3_length: 11; j_call: TRBJ2-7; cdr3_aa: ASSEGRGSEQY